The 30 T cell receptor beta chains in this list originate from one sample, sequenced in a study of blood T cell repertoires in COVID-19. The method was immunoSEQ multiplex PCR; TCRdb's version includes in-frame clones alone and lacks a portion of them. The sample has about 300,000 clones; roughly 86% are singletons. The sequencing input was peripheral blood. The receptors here all came from a woman between 50 and 59 years old with acute or convalescent COVID-19.

The chain links TRBV6-2 or TRBV6-3 to TRBJ1-5; D might be TRBD1 (6 bases). Per the germline V gene, CDR1 is MNHEY and CDR2 is SVGEGT. The CDR3 contains 15 residues. The V end lost 5 bases, the J end lost 4 bases, and 15 bases lay between the germline ends. CDR3 in amino acids: CASSQQGLGNQPQHF. CDR3 coding DNA: TGTGCCAGCAGTCAACAGGGCCTCGGGAATCAGCCCCAGCATTTT.

V gene TRBV18 combines with J gene TRBJ1-5; TRBD1 matches 7 bases. This CDR3 is 15 amino acids long. CDR1 KGHSH and CDR2 LQKENI come from the germline V gene. The V gene end was trimmed by 1 base and the J gene end by 4 bases; junction bases not matched to a gene: 4. As DNA, the CDR3 is TGTGCCAGCTCACCACAGGGGGCAATGAATCAGCCCCAGCATTTT. Its protein is CASSPQGAMNQPQHF.

This rearrangement joins TRBV5-1 to TRBJ1-1; maybe TRBD1 (6 bases). V gave up 4 bases and J gave up 6 bases, with 16 bases separating them. CDR3 size: 14 residues. From germline, CDR1 is SGHRS and CDR2 YFSETQ. The DNA of the CDR3 is TGCGCCAGCAGCCTCGGGGGGCGGATTTCTGAAGCTTTCTTT. Translated: CASSLGGRISEAFF.

The rearrangement links TRBV4-1 to TRBJ1-4; tentatively, D is TRBD1 (5 bases). CDR1 and CDR2 from the germline V gene are MGHRA and YSYEKL. The CDR3 totals 15 residues. V was trimmed by 2 bases and J by 7 bases, leaving 14 bases between them. The CDR3 loop reads CASSQRAGSSEKLFF. Here the CDR3 DNA reads TGCGCCAGCAGCCAACGGGCAGGGTCTAGTGAAAAACTGTTTTTT.

This clone occurred a few times. CDR3 residues: CASMLAGGYGELFF. CDR3 nucleotides: TGTGCCAGTATGCTAGCAGGGGGGTACGGGGAGCTGTTTTTT. The chain employs TRBV19 and TRBJ2-2; TRBD1 might be the D (7 bases). Trimming removed 7 bases at V and 7 bases at J, with 16 bases between. The CDR3 is made up of 14 amino acids. CDR1 LNHDA and CDR2 SQIVND come from the germline V gene (reference sequence). Filled out from reference TRBV19 and TRBJ2-2, the complete variable domain reads DGGITQSPKYLFRKEGQNVTLSCEQNLNHDAMYWYRQDPGQGLRLIYYSQIVNDFQKGDIAEGYSVSREKKESFPLTVTSAQKNPTAFYLCASMLAGGYGELFFGEGSRLTVL.

This chain links TRBV14 with TRBJ2-7, with a weak D call TRBD1 (6 bases). V shed 2 bases and J shed 3 bases, with 11 bases lying between them. Germline loops: CDR1 SGHDN, CDR2 FVKESK. This CDR3 comprises 14 residues. CDR3 loop: CASSQPGANYEQYF. The CDR3 region has the DNA TGTGCCAGCAGCCAACCAGGGGCGAACTACGAGCAGTACTTC.

The rearrangement links TRBV4-1 to TRBJ1-2; TRBD1 matches 11 bases. CDR1 is MGHRA, CDR2 YSYEKL, per germline. The CDR3 covers 18 residues. V shed 4 bases, J shed 8 bases, and the junction held 18 bases outside the gene matches. In nucleotides, the CDR3 is TGCGCCAGCAGCCCAGGAGGACAGGGGGCTAAAAATTCGGGCGGCTACACCTTC. It encodes CASSPGGQGAKNSGGYTF.

In its sample, this clone was seen a few times. This sequence joins TRBV9 and TRBJ1-6, with 7 bases fitting TRBD1. Germline CDR1 reads SGDLS; CDR2 reads YYNGEE. The CDR3 is 15 residues long. Trimming removed 6 bases from V and 8 bases from J; junction bases left unmatched: 11. This chain's CDR3 is CASNGNRDRHSPLHF. As DNA, the CDR3 is TGTGCCAGCAATGGTAACCGGGACAGACATTCACCCCTCCACTTT. Using reference TRBV9 and TRBJ1-6 for the parts outside the CDR3, the full variable domain is DSGVTQTPKHLITATGQRVTLRCSPRSGDLSVYWYQQSLDQGLQFLIQYYNGEERAKGNILERFSAQQFPDLHSELNLSSLELGDSALYFCASNGNRDRHSPLHFGNGTRLTVT.

The chain combines TRBV29-1 with TRBJ2-1, with D tentatively TRBD2 (5 bases). V shed 7 bases and J shed 2 bases, with 12 bases lying between them. Germline assignment: CDR1 SQVTM and CDR2 ANQGSEA. The CDR3 runs to 13 residues. The CDR3, as DNA: TGCAGCGGGGGAGCGGATACCTACAATGAGCAGTTCTTC. This gives the protein CSGGADTYNEQFF.

The genes are TRBV13 and TRBJ2-4; the match to TRBD1 covers 8 bases. V lost 5 bases to trimming and J lost 0 bases; unmatched junction nucleotides: 12. This CDR3 comprises 18 residues. Germline V gene data show CDR1 as PRHDT and CDR2 as FYEKMQ (reference sequence). The DNA for the CDR3 is TGTGCCAGCAGCCAAAGGGTTGACAGGGGCCTAGCCAAAAACATTCAGTACTTC. This translates into CASSQRVDRGLAKNIQYF.

The chain uses TRBV6-5 and TRBJ1-1; 11 nucleotides agree with TRBD1. CDR1 and CDR2 (germline): MNHEY, SVGAGI. There are 13 residues in the CDR3. With 5 bases clipped from V and 11 bases from J, the junction kept 7 bases outside the gene matches. Written as DNA, the CDR3 is TGTGCCAGCAGTAGGGGACAGGGGGTTTGGGCTTTCTTT. As protein: CASSRGQGVWAFF.

J is TRBJ1-6 and V is TRBV19; TRBD1 agrees at 10 bases. Losses at the gene ends were 3 bases for V and 9 bases for J; bases not matched to a gene: 5. Germline V gene lookup returns CDR1 LNHDA and CDR2 SQIVND (reference sequence). CDR3 length equals 15 residues. The CDR3 protein is CASSIGTGVGSPLHF. Written as DNA, the CDR3 is TGTGCCAGTAGTATTGGGACAGGGGTGGGTTCACCCCTCCACTTT.

CDR3 sequence reads: CASSMKGAAGGFSTDTQYF. CDR3 bases: TGTGCCAGTAGTATGAAAGGAGCGGCGGGGGGATTTAGCACAGATACGCAGTATTTT. The chain joins TRBV19 to TRBJ2-3; 8 bases agree with TRBD2. The CDR3 loop spans 19 amino acids. J gave up 0 bases and V 3 bases, and 14 bases lay outside the gene matches. Per germline, CDR1 LNHDA and CDR2 SQIVND (reference sequence).

The rearrangement joins TRBV2 to TRBJ1-2, with a tentative D call TRBD1 (5 bases). The V gene lost 7 bases and the J gene lost 4 bases, with 16 bases spanning the gap. This CDR3 contains 14 residues. CDR1 is SNHLY, CDR2 FYNNEI, per germline. CDR3 protein: CASTPIGQGYGYTF. The CDR3 region has the DNA TGTGCCAGCACCCCCATCGGCCAGGGCTATGGCTACACCTTC. The variable domain in full, completed from reference TRBV2 and TRBJ1-2, reads EPEVTQTPSHQVTQMGQEVILRCVPISNHLYFYWYRQILGQKVEFLVSFYNNEISEKSEIFDDQFSVERPDGSNFTLKIRSTKLEDSAMYFCASTPIGQGYGYTFGSGTRLTVV.

The chain is built from TRBV19 and TRBJ2-7; TRBD2 aligns across 7 bases. This CDR3 has 15 residues. Per germline, CDR1 LNHDA and CDR2 SQIVND (reference sequence). V gave up 3 bases and J gave up 2 bases; unmatched junction bases: 7. This chain's CDR3 is CASSILADPPYEQYF. DNA of the CDR3: TGTGCCAGTAGTATCCTAGCGGACCCACCCTACGAGCAGTACTTC.

The CDR3 region has the DNA TGTGCCAGCAGCTTAGGGGCAGGGGCGACGTACGAGCAGTACTTC. Amino acids: CASSLGAGATYEQYF. J is TRBJ2-7 and V is TRBV7-8; a weak D match, TRBD1 (6 bases). Trimming removed 1 base at V and 4 bases at J, with 14 bases between. The CDR3 has 15 residues. Germline CDR1 and CDR2: SGHVS and FQNEAQ.

This clone was recorded a few times. The chain combines TRBV7-3 with TRBJ2-1, with TRBD2 matching 11 bases. Trimming at V came to 2 bases and at J to 7 bases, leaving 25 bases not matched to a gene. Germline CDR1 reads SGHTA; CDR2 reads FQGTGA. The CDR3 totals 22 residues. CDR3 sequence: CASSLGASLAGGQGGADNEQFF. The CDR3 nucleotides read TGTGCCAGCAGCTTAGGTGCGAGCCTAGCGGGAGGACAGGGCGGGGCCGATAATGAGCAGTTCTTC.

This clone has just one count. The CDR3 sequence: CASSQVSSQPQHF. The DNA of the CDR3 is TGTGCCAGCAGCCAAGTATCCTCTCAGCCCCAGCATTTT. This rearrangement joins TRBV3-1 (or the pseudogene TRBV3-2) to TRBJ1-5; D uncertain. Germline V CDR1 and CDR2: LGHDT, YNNKEL (reference sequence). The ends were cut back, 1 base at V and 6 bases at J, with 7 bases in the middle. This CDR3 is 13 amino acids long.

This chain links TRBV24-1 with TRBJ1-2, with TRBD1 matching over 8 bases. The CDR3 has 14 amino acids. V was pared by 5 bases and J by 8 bases, with 9 bases of the junction left unmatched. Germline assignment: CDR1 KGHDR and CDR2 SFDVKD. The CDR3 DNA follows: TGTGCCACCAGTGTATCCGGGACAGGAGGAGGCTACACCTTC. It translates to CATSVSGTGGGYTF.

This chain connects TRBV6-1 to TRBJ2-7, with 10 bases aligning to TRBD1. This CDR3 spans 15 amino acids. The V segment lost 2 bases and the J segment 5 bases; nucleotides outside the gene matches: 6. CDR1 and CDR2 (germline): MNHNS, SASEGT. In nucleotides, the CDR3 is TGTGCCAGCAGTGAACAGGGACAGGGGATCCACGAGCAGTACTTC. Its protein product is CASSEQGQGIHEQYF.

This clone was seen a single time. The chain links TRBV3-1 (or the pseudogene TRBV3-2) to TRBJ1-1; D unresolved. The CDR3 covers 14 residues. The V end was cut by 4 bases, the J end by 4 bases, with 13 bases between. Germline V lookup: CDR1 LGHDT, CDR2 YNNKEL (reference sequence). The CDR3 region has the DNA TGTGCCAGCAGCCCTACCTCGGGTAGCACTGAAGCTTTCTTT. This codes for CASSPTSGSTEAFF.

The chain is built from TRBV3-1 (or the pseudogene TRBV3-2) and TRBJ1-1; no clear D gene. V gave up 7 bases and J gave up 5 bases, with 20 bases separating them. CDR3 length equals 15 residues. Germline-derived CDR1 and CDR2 are LGHDT and YNNKEL (reference sequence). CDR3 in amino acids: CASTPALSRGTEAFF. CDR3 nucleotide sequence: TGTGCCAGCACCCCCGCTCTGTCGCGGGGAACTGAAGCTTTCTTT.

The chain uses TRBV4-3 and TRBJ2-7, with TRBD1 matching over 10 bases. The V gene's germline CDR1 is LGHNA and CDR2 YSLEER. The CDR3 consists of 15 residues. The trim removed 5 bases at V and 7 bases at J, leaving 11 bases unmatched. The DNA for the CDR3 is TGCGCCAGCAGCTTCCGACAGGGGGCTCGCGGGGAGCAGTACTTC. Its protein product is CASSFRQGARGEQYF.

This sequence joins TRBV11-1 and TRBJ2-1; 9 bases map to TRBD2. Germline V gene data show CDR1 as SGHAT and CDR2 as FQDESV (reference sequence). The CDR3 contains 15 residues. V lost 1 base to trimming and J lost 2 bases; unmatched junction nucleotides: 0. For the CDR3, the DNA is TGTGCCAGCAGCTTAGGACTAGCGGCCTACAATGAGCAGTTCTTC. It codes for CASSLGLAAYNEQFF.

V usage is TRBV30 and J usage is TRBJ2-5; 7 bases fit TRBD2. The CDR3 is 14 residues long. The trim removed 1 base at V and 2 bases at J, leaving 4 bases unmatched. Germline assignment: CDR1 GTSNPN and CDR2 SVGIG (reference sequence). CDR3 DNA: TGTGCCTGGAGTGGGGGGGGAAGGCAAGAGACCCAGTACTTC. This sequence encodes CAWSGGGRQETQYF.

The rearrangement uses TRBV9 and TRBJ1-1, with TRBD1 identical over 11 bases. Trimming cost V 4 bases and J 7 bases; bases outside gene matches: 9. Per germline, CDR1 SGDLS and CDR2 YYNGEE. The CDR3 has 15 amino acids. This chain's CDR3 is CASSKLGTGGSEAFF. CDR3 nucleotide sequence: TGTGCCAGCAGCAAATTAGGGACAGGGGGGAGTGAAGCTTTCTTT.

The rearrangement joins TRBV6-6 to TRBJ2-7; the match to TRBD1 covers 7 bases. With V trimmed by 5 bases and J by 7 bases, 11 bases remained unmatched. From germline, CDR1 is MNHNY and CDR2 SVGAGI (reference sequence). This CDR3 is built from 14 residues. CDR3 loop: CASSDRDRAVEQYF. CDR3 DNA sequence: TGTGCCAGCAGTGACAGGGATAGGGCAGTTGAGCAGTACTTC.

This clone was counted a single time. This chain links TRBV24-1 with TRBJ2-5; 11 bases are a match to TRBD2. CDR1 KGHDR and CDR2 SFDVKD come from the germline V gene. This CDR3 has 16 residues. The trim removed 3 bases at V and 3 bases at J, leaving 5 bases unmatched. CDR3 DNA sequence: TGTGCCACCAGTGATCCCGGGACTAGCGGCGAAGAGACCCAGTACTTC. Translating gives CATSDPGTSGEETQYF.

This sequence joins TRBV9 and TRBJ2-7, with D hard to call. The CDR3 length is 16 residues. V was pared by 0 bases and J by 0 bases, with 13 bases between. Germline V lookup: CDR1 SGDLS, CDR2 YYNGEE. CDR3 sequence (DNA): TGTGCCAGCAGCGTAGTTCCGGATTCTAGCTCCTACGAGCAGTACTTC. Its translation is CASSVVPDSSSYEQYF.

The CDR3 spells CASSLGGTGAYEQYF. The DNA for the CDR3 is TGTGCCAGCAGCTTGGGGGGGACAGGGGCCTACGAGCAGTACTTC. The rearrangement uses TRBV5-4 and TRBJ2-7; 10 positions match TRBD1. Per germline, CDR1 SGHNT and CDR2 YYREEE (reference sequence). The V gene end was trimmed by 0 bases and the J gene end by 2 bases; junction bases not matched to a gene: 2. The CDR3 runs 15 residues.